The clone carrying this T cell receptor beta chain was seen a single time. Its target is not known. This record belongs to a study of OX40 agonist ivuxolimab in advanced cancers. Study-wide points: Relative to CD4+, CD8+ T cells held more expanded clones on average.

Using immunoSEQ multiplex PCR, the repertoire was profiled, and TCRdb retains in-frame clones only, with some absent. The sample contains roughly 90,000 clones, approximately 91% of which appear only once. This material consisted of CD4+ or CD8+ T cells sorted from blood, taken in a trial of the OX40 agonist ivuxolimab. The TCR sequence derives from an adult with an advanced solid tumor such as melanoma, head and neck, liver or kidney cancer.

CDR3 sequence: CASSIDYRGQETQYF. CDR3 bases: TGCGCCAGCAGCATCGATTACAGGGGGCAAGAGACCCAGTACTTC. The chain couples TRBV5-1 to TRBJ2-5; 8 positions match TRBD1. Germline V lookup: CDR1 SGHRS, CDR2 YFSETQ. There are 15 residues in the CDR3. Unmatched junction bases numbered 7, after V lost 4 bases and J lost 2 bases.